This TCR beta chain was recovered during a study of blood T cell repertoires in COVID-19. Looking at the study overall: Both acute and convalescent COVID-19 samples were obtained from the United States, Italy and Spain.

Here immunoSEQ multiplex PCR was the method, and the copy in TCRdb shows in-frame clones only, minus some. The sample has tens of thousands of clones; 90% are singletons. Germline CDR1 reads KGHSH; CDR2 reads LQKENI. V dropped 3 bases and J dropped 9 bases, with 17 bases sitting between them. The CDR3 totals 14 residues. The rearrangement uses TRBV18 and TRBJ2-5; a weak D match, TRBD1 (6 bases). This TCR derives from a man aged 50-59 years with acute or convalescent COVID-19. Sample: peripheral blood. As DNA, the CDR3 is TGTGCCAGCTCACCGACCCGCCAGGGGCAGCCCCAGTACTTC. It codes for CASSPTRQGQPQYF.